The clone carrying this T cell receptor beta chain was observed at least ten times. Its specificity is not known. This record belongs to a study of CD8 T cells in ankylosing spondylitis. Findings and caveats of the study: Ankylosing spondylitis blood appeared to carry a characteristic TCR beta motif of several highly homologous variants.

CDR3 size: 15 residues. Trimming left V 1 base short and J 2 bases short, with 12 bases between. CDR1 SGHRS and CDR2 YFSETQ come from the germline V gene. One entry per CDR3 protein results from TCRdb running MiXCR on the 5' RACE reads. The sample holds hundreds of thousands of distinct CDR3 sequences, approximately 12% seen once. The gene calls are TRBV5-1 and TRBJ2-5; no definite D call. This TCR was sampled from a male donor with ankylosing spondylitis. Source material: blood, either unsorted or a sorted T cell fraction (not recorded which). The CDR3 here is CASSLPRTVQETQYF. In DNA, the CDR3 is TGCGCCAGCAGCTTGCCCCGGACGGTTCAAGAGACCCAGTACTTC.